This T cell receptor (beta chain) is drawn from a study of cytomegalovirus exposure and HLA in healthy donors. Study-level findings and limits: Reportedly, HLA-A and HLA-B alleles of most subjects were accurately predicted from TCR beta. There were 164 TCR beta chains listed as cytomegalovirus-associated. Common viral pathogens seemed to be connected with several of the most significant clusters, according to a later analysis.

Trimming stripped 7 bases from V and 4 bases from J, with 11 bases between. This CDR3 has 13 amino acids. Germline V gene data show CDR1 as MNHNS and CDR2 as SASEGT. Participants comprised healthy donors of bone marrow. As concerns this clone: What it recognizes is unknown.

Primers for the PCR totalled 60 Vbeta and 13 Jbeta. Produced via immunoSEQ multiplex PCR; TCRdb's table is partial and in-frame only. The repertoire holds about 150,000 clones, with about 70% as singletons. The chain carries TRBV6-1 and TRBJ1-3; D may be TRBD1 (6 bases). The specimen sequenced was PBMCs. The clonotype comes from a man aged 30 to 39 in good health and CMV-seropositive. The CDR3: CASIWQGGNTIYF. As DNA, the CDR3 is TGTGCCAGCATCTGGCAGGGGGGAAACACCATATATTTT.